The following is a T cell receptor beta chain sequence with its context. This entry comes from a study of CD8 T cells in Susac syndrome. The authors reverse transcribed roughly 0.5 to 1 ug RNA with random hexamers. Amplification of TCR beta CDR3 spanned 54 Vbeta and 13 Jbeta via immunoSEQ multiplex PCR. One entry per CDR3 protein results from TCRdb running MiXCR on the immunoSEQ multiplex PCR reads. The repertoire includes approximately 220,000 distinct CDR3 sequences, roughly nine tenths of them detected once, and approximately 0.13% sits in the top ten. In contrast to the negatively isolated CD8+ and CD4+ T cells, TEMRA cells were FACS-enriched. The sequencing sample was made of CD8+ T cells from PBMCs. This clonotype originated in a human donor with multiple sclerosis.

CDR3 bases: TGTGCCAGCAGCCCCCGGACTAGCGGGGTTAGTAATGAGCAGTTCTTC. It is translated as CASSPRTSGVSNEQFF. V gene TRBV7-9 combines with J gene TRBJ2-1; TRBD2 agrees at 12 bases. Germline CDR1 and CDR2: SEHNR and FQNEAQ (reference sequence). The CDR3 has 16 residues. Trimming at V came to 5 bases and at J to 7 bases, leaving 9 bases not matched to a gene.